The 20 T cell receptor beta chains presented below share a single source sample, sequenced in a study of blood T cell repertoires in COVID-19. TCRdb's table, derived via immunoSEQ multiplex PCR, lists solely in-frame clones and lacks some. The table includes some 180,000 clones, approximately 86% detected once. Specimen: PBMCs or T cells enriched from blood (not recorded which). Receptors originate from a woman in her forties in a cohort exposed to, infected with or recovered from COVID-19 (not recorded which).

This chain's CDR3 is CASSIWGWGDTEAFF. The CDR3 bases are TGTGCCAGTAGTATTTGGGGTTGGGGGGACACTGAAGCTTTCTTT. The J gene is TRBJ1-1, the V gene TRBV19; a weak D match, TRBD1 (5 bases). This CDR3 is built from 15 residues. The V and J ends lost 3 bases and 3 bases respectively, with 14 bases between them. Germline V gene data show CDR1 as LNHDA and CDR2 as SQIVND (reference sequence). Combining the CDR3 with reference TRBV19 and TRBJ1-1 gives the whole variable domain DGGITQSPKYLFRKEGQNVTLSCEQNLNHDAMYWYRQDPGQGLRLIYYSQIVNDFQKGDIAEGYSVSREKKESFPLTVTSAQKNPTAFYLCASSIWGWGDTEAFFGQGTRLTVV.

The genes are TRBV11-3 and TRBJ1-2; D is perhaps TRBD1 (6 bases). This CDR3 has 15 residues. V was cut by 5 bases and J by 0 bases, with 13 bases left in between. Per the germline V gene, CDR1 is SGHNT and CDR2 is YENEEA. The CDR3 reads CASSEAGAANYGYTF. CDR3 DNA sequence: TGTGCCAGCAGCGAAGCGGGGGCCGCTAACTATGGCTACACCTTC.

The V and J genes are TRBV5-1 and TRBJ2-2; 9 bases map to TRBD1. The length of the CDR3 is 18 residues. V dropped 4 bases and J dropped 0; count of bases not matched to a gene: 10. Germline values: CDR1 SGHRS, CDR2 YFSETQ. The DNA of the CDR3 is TGCGCCAGCAGCCCTAGCCTACAGGGGGCAGCGAACACCGGGGAGCTGTTTTTT. Its translation: CASSPSLQGAANTGELFF. Variable domain in full (rest from reference TRBV5-1 and TRBJ2-2): KAGVTQTPRYLIKTRGQQVTLSCSPISGHRSVSWYQQTPGQGLQFLFEYFSETQRNKGNFPGRFSGRQFSNSRSEMNVSTLELGDSALYLCASSPSLQGAANTGELFFGEGSRLTVL.

The gene calls are TRBV15 and TRBJ2-1, with 7 bases that match TRBD1. The ends lost 0 bases at V and 6 bases at J; junction bases unmatched: 5. CDR1 is LNHNV, CDR2 YYDKDF, per germline (reference sequence). The CDR3 spans 15 residues. This CDR3 is CATSRDYRGINEQFF. In DNA, the CDR3 is TGTGCCACCAGCAGAGATTACAGGGGTATCAATGAGCAGTTCTTC.

This clone was observed a single time. The chain uses TRBV29-1 and TRBJ1-1, with D possibly TRBD1 on 5 matching bases. Germline V lookup: CDR1 SQVTM, CDR2 ANQGSEA. The CDR3 consists of 14 residues. Between the trimmed V and J ends, which lost 5 bases and 1 base, there was a span of 14 bases. The CDR3 sequence is CSVLLGEGNTEAFF. In nucleotides, the CDR3 is TGCAGCGTTTTATTAGGGGAGGGGAACACTGAAGCTTTCTTT.

The V and J genes are TRBV11-2 and TRBJ2-1, with TRBD1 identical over 12 bases. With V trimmed by 3 bases and J by 10 bases, 7 bases remained unmatched. Germline CDR1 and CDR2: SGHAT and FQNNGV. CDR3 length equals 15 residues. The CDR3 spells CASSFRDRGLGEQFF. DNA for the CDR3: TGTGCCAGCAGCTTCCGGGACAGGGGGCTGGGGGAGCAGTTCTTC.

V is TRBV19 and J is TRBJ2-7, with D possibly TRBD2 on 6 matching bases. CDR1 and CDR2 (germline): LNHDA, SQIVND (reference sequence). V was cut by 5 bases and J by 1 base, with 15 bases left in between. The CDR3 is made up of 15 amino acids. CDR3 sequence (DNA): TGTGCCAGTAGTGCCGCGGGGAAATCATCCTACGAGCAGTACTTC. Translating gives CASSAAGKSSYEQYF.

The rearrangement links TRBV5-1 to TRBJ2-5; 11 positions agree with TRBD2. The CDR3 loop spans 17 amino acids. Germline V gene lookup returns CDR1 SGHRS and CDR2 YFSETQ. V was pared by 0 bases and J by 2 bases, with 6 bases of the junction left unmatched. The CDR3 here is CASSLGSGGAPQETQYF. CDR3 DNA: TGCGCCAGCAGCTTGGGTAGCGGGGGGGCCCCACAAGAGACCCAGTACTTC.

This chain connects TRBV13 to TRBJ2-7; 8 positions match TRBD2. V dropped 2 bases and J dropped 7; count of bases not matched to a gene: 7. The CDR3 sequence is 14 residues long. Germline V gene sequence: CDR1 PRHDT, CDR2 FYEKMQ (reference sequence). CDR3 region: CASSLLREEREQYF. DNA for the CDR3: TGTGCCAGCAGCTTATTGCGGGAGGAGCGGGAGCAGTACTTC.

V and J are TRBV4-1 and TRBJ2-1, with D possibly being TRBD2 (5 bases). The CDR3 consists of 14 residues. Germline V gives CDR1 MGHRA, CDR2 YSYEKL. The ends were cut back, 4 bases at V and 1 base at J, with 8 bases in the middle. Written as DNA, the CDR3 is TGCGCCAGCAGCCCCGGGGTATCCTACAATGAGCAGTTCTTC. Protein sequence: CASSPGVSYNEQFF.

This chain uses TRBV10-3 with TRBJ1-1; 9 positions agree with TRBD1. The CDR3 has 19 amino acids. V was clipped by 0 bases and J by 0 bases; unmatched bases: 11. CDR1 ENHRY and CDR2 SYGVKD come from the germline V gene. In DNA, the CDR3 is TGTGCCATCAGTGAGTCCGTCCCGGGACAGGGATTGATGAACACTGAAGCTTTCTTT. As protein: CAISESVPGQGLMNTEAFF.

The chain recombines TRBV14 with TRBJ1-3, with D unresolved. V was shortened by 1 base and J by 4 bases, with 2 bases between the two germline ends. From germline, CDR1 is SGHDN and CDR2 FVKESK. The CDR3 has 12 amino acids. The CDR3 sequence: CASSQAGNTIYF. The CDR3 DNA sequence: TGTGCCAGCAGCCAAGCGGGAAACACCATATATTTT.

This chain uses TRBV19 with TRBJ1-1; D uncertain. Germline-derived CDR1 and CDR2 are LNHDA and SQIVND (reference sequence). Trimming stripped 4 bases from V and 4 bases from J, with 10 bases between. The CDR3 extends over 13 amino acids. CDR3 sequence: CASSTVAGTEAFF. The CDR3 region has the DNA TGTGCCAGTAGTACCGTTGCGGGCACTGAAGCTTTCTTT.

This sequence joins TRBV19 and TRBJ1-5, with D possibly TRBD1 on 6 matching bases. CDR3 size: 14 residues. The V end lost 4 bases, the J end lost 7 bases, and 14 bases lay between the germline ends. Looked up from germline, CDR1 is LNHDA and CDR2 is SQIVND (reference sequence). The CDR3 region has the DNA TGTGCCAGTAGTACATACAGGGTTCGGCAGCCCCAGCATTTT. It translates to CASSTYRVRQPQHF.

The J gene is TRBJ1-5, the V gene TRBV6-1; TRBD1 matches 7 bases. CDR1 MNHNS and CDR2 SASEGT come from the germline V gene. This CDR3 region has 13 residues. The V and J ends lost 3 bases and 7 bases, in that order; junction bases with no gene match: 3. The CDR3 bases are TGTGCCAGCAGTGACACAGGGGTCCAGCCCCAGCATTTT. Its translation: CASSDTGVQPQHF.

This clone was counted ten times or more. V usage is TRBV4-1 and J usage is TRBJ2-7; 12 bases fit TRBD2. J gave up 7 bases and V 1 base, and 11 bases lay outside the gene matches. The germline CDR1 and CDR2 sequences are MGHRA and YSYEKL. This CDR3 contains 17 residues. The CDR3 DNA follows: TGCGCCAGCAGCCAAGGCCCAGGACTAGCGGGGACCGGAGAGCAGTACTTC. Encoded protein: CASSQGPGLAGTGEQYF.

This clone was found once. V is TRBV5-1 and J is TRBJ1-1; tentative D call: TRBD1 (5 bases). This CDR3 region has 16 residues. Trimming removed 1 base at V and 6 bases at J, with 19 bases between. Per germline, CDR1 SGHRS and CDR2 YFSETQ. This CDR3 is CASSLFLGERGPEAFF. CDR3 DNA sequence: TGCGCCAGCAGCTTGTTTCTTGGGGAGCGGGGACCTGAAGCTTTCTTT. The full variable domain, rest sourced from reference TRBV5-1 and TRBJ1-1, is KAGVTQTPRYLIKTRGQQVTLSCSPISGHRSVSWYQQTPGQGLQFLFEYFSETQRNKGNFPGRFSGRQFSNSRSEMNVSTLELGDSALYLCASSLFLGERGPEAFFGQGTRLTVV.

This chain links TRBV10-2 with TRBJ2-3; no firm D call. The germline V gene encodes CDR1 WSHSY and CDR2 SAAADI. Trimming left V 4 bases short and J 4 bases short, with 15 bases between. The CDR3 sequence is 15 residues long. The CDR3 is CASSVGARRSDTQYF. In DNA, the CDR3 is TGCGCCAGCAGTGTCGGTGCCCGCCGGTCAGATACGCAGTATTTT.

The rearrangement links TRBV4-1 to TRBJ2-7; 7 positions match TRBD1. Germline CDR1 and CDR2: MGHRA and YSYEKL. The V segment lost 3 bases and the J segment 4 bases; nucleotides outside the gene matches: 9. The CDR3 sequence is 15 residues long. The CDR3 DNA reads TGCGCCAGCAGCCATGACCGGGACAGTTTTTACGAGCAGTACTTC. It specifies CASSHDRDSFYEQYF.

This clone was observed once. The chain has TRBV24-1 and TRBJ1-2; TRBD1 is a possible D gene (5 bases). The CDR3 has 12 residues. V dropped 5 bases and J dropped 4 bases, with 7 bases sitting between them. CDR1 and CDR2 from the germline V gene are KGHDR and SFDVKD. The CDR3 DNA reads TGTGCCACCAGTGTCGACAGCTATGGCTACACCTTC. This sequence encodes CATSVDSYGYTF.